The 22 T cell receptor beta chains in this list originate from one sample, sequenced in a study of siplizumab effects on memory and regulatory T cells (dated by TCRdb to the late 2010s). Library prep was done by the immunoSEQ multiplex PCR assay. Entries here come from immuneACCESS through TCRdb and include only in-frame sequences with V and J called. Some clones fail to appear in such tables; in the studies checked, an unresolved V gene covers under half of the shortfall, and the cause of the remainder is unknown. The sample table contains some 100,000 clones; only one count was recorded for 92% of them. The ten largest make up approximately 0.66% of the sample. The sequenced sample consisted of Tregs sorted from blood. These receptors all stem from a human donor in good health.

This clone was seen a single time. The CDR3 sequence is CASSLGASGWGTDTQYF. The CDR3 DNA reads as TGTGCCAGCAGCCTCGGGGCTAGCGGGTGGGGCACAGATACGCAGTATTTT. This chain connects TRBV7-2 to TRBJ2-3, with 8 bases matching TRBD2. With V trimmed by 5 bases and J by 1 base, 11 bases remained unmatched. Germline-derived CDR1 and CDR2 are SGHTA and FQGNSA. This CDR3 has 17 residues.

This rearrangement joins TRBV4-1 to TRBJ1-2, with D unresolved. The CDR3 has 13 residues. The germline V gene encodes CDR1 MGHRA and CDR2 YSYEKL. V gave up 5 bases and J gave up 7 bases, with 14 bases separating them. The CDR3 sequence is CASSITAAGGYTF. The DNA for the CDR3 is TGCGCCAGCAGCATAACAGCCGCGGGTGGCTACACCTTC.

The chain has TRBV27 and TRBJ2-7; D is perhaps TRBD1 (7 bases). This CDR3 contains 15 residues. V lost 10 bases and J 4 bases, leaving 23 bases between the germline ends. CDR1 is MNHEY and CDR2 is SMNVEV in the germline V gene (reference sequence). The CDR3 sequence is CATRTLATGRYEQYF. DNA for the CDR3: TGTGCCACCCGGACCCTCGCGACAGGGAGGTACGAGCAGTACTTC.

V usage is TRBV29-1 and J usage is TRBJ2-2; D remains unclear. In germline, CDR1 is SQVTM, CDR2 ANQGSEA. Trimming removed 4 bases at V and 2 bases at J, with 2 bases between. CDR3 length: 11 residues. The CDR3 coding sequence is TGCAGCGTTGGCAACACCGGGGAGCTGTTTTTT. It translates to CSVGNTGELFF.

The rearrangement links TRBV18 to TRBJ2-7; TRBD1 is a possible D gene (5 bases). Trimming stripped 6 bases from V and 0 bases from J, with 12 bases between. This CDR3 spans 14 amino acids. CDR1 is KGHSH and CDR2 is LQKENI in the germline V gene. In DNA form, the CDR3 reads TGTGCCAGCTCGCTGACAGAAATCTCCTACGAGCAGTACTTC. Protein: CASSLTEISYEQYF.

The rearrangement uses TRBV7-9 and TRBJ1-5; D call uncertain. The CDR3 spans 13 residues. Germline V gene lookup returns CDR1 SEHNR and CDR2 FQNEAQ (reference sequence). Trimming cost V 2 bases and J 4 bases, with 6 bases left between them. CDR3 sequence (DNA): TGTGCCAGCAGCTTAATGGGGAATCAGCCCCAGCATTTT. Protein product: CASSLMGNQPQHF.

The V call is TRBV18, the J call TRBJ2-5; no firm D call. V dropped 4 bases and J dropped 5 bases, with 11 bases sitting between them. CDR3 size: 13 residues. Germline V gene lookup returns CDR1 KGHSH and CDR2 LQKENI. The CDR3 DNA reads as TGTGCCAGCTCACAGAACACCGGGGAGACCCAGTACTTC. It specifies CASSQNTGETQYF.

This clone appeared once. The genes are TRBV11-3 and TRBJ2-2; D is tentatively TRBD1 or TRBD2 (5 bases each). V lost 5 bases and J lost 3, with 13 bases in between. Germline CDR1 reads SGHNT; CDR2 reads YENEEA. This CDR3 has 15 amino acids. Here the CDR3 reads CASSPGRGYTGELFF. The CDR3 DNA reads TGTGCCAGCAGCCCAGGACGGGGCTACACCGGGGAGCTGTTTTTT.

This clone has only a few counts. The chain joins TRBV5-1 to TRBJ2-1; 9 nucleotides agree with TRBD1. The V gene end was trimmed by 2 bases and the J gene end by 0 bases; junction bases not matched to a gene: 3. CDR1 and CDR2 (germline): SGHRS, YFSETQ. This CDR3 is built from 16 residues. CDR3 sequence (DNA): TGCGCCAGCAGCTTCCGGGGACAGGGCTCCTACAATGAGCAGTTCTTC. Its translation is CASSFRGQGSYNEQFF.

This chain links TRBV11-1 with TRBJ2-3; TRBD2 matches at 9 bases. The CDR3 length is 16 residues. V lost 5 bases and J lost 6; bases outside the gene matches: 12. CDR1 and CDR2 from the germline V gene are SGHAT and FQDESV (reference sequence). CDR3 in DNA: TGTGCCAGCAGCCCAAGCGGACTAGCGCAGCGGGATACGCAGTATTTT. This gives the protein CASSPSGLAQRDTQYF. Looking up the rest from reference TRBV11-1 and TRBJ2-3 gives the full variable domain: EAEVAQSPRYKITEKSQAVAFWCDPISGHATLYWYRQILGQGPELLVQFQDESVVDDSQLPKDRFSAERLKGVDSTLKIQPAELGDSAMYLCASSPSGLAQRDTQYFGPGTRLTVL.

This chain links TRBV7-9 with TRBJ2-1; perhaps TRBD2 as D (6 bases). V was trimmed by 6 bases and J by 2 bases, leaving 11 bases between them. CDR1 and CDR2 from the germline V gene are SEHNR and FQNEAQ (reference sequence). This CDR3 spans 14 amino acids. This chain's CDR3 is CASSRDFTYNEQFF. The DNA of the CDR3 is TGTGCCAGCAGTCGGGACTTTACCTACAATGAGCAGTTCTTC.

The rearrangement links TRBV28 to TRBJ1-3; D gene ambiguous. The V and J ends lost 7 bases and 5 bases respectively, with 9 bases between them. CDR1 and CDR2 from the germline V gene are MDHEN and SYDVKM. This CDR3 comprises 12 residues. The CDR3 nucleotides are TGTGCCAGCAACATAGGTCGAAACACCATATATTTT. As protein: CASNIGRNTIYF.

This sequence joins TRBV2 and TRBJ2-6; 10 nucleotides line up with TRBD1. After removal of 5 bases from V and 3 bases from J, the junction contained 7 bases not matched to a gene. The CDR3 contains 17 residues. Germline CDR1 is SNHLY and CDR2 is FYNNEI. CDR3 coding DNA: TGTGCCAGCAGTCTCCGGGACAGGGGTTTTGGGGCCAACGTCCTGACTTTC. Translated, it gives CASSLRDRGFGANVLTF.

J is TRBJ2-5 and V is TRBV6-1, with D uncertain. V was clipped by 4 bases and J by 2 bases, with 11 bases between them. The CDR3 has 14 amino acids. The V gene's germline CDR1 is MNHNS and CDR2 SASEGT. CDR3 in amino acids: CASSAGNSQETQYF. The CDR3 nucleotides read TGTGCCAGCAGTGCAGGCAATTCACAAGAGACCCAGTACTTC.

Here the CDR3 reads CASSPGYDVSPLHF. In DNA, the CDR3 is TGTGCCAGCAGTCCGGGATACGATGTTTCACCCCTCCACTTT. The chain joins TRBV27 to TRBJ1-6; D is undetermined. V lost 5 bases to trimming and J lost 9 bases, with 14 bases between them. The CDR3 covers 14 residues. Germline values: CDR1 MNHEY, CDR2 SMNVEV (reference sequence).

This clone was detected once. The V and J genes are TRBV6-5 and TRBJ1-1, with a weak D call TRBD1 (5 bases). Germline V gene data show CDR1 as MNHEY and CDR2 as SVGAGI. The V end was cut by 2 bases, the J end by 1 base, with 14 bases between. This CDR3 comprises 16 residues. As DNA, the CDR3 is TGTGCCAGCAGTTACAGGGGTGCGGAGAGGAACACTGAAGCTTTCTTT. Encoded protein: CASSYRGAERNTEAFF.

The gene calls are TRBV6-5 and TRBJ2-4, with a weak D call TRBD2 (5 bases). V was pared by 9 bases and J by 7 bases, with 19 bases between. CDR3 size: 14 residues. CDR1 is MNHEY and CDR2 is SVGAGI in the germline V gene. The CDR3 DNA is TGTGCCAGTTCCCAAGAGGGCTCGGGGAACATTCAGTACTTC. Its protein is CASSQEGSGNIQYF.

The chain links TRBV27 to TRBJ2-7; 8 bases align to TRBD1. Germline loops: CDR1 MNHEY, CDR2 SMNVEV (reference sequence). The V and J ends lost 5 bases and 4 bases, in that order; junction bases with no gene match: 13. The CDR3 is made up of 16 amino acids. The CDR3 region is CASSHDRGNSVYEQYF. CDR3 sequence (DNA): TGTGCCAGCAGTCACGACAGGGGAAATAGCGTTTACGAGCAGTACTTC.

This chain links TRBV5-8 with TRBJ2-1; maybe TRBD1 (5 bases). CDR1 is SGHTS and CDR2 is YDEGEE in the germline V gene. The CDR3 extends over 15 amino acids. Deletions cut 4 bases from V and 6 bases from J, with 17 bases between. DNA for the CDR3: TGTGCCAGCAGCCTATGGGGCAGGGTGGGCAATGAGCAGTTCTTC. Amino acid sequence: CASSLWGRVGNEQFF.

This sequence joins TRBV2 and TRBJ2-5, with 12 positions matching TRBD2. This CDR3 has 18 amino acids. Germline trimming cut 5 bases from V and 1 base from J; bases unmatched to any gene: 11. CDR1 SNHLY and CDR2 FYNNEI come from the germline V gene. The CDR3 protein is CASSRLGLAGLFQETQYF. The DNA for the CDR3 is TGTGCCAGCAGTCGGCTGGGACTAGCGGGCCTCTTCCAAGAGACCCAGTACTTC.

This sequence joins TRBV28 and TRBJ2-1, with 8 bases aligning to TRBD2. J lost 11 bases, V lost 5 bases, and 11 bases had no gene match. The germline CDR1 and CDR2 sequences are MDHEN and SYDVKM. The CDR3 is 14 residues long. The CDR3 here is CASSLTVWTSKQFF. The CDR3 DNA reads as TGTGCCAGCAGTCTTACCGTCTGGACTAGCAAGCAGTTCTTC.

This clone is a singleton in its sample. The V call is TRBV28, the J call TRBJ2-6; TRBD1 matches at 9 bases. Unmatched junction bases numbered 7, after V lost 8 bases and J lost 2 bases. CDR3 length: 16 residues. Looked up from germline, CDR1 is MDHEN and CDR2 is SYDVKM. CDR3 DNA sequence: TGTGCCAGCCAAGGACAGGGGATGACTGGGGCCAACGTCCTGACTTTC. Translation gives CASQGQGMTGANVLTF.